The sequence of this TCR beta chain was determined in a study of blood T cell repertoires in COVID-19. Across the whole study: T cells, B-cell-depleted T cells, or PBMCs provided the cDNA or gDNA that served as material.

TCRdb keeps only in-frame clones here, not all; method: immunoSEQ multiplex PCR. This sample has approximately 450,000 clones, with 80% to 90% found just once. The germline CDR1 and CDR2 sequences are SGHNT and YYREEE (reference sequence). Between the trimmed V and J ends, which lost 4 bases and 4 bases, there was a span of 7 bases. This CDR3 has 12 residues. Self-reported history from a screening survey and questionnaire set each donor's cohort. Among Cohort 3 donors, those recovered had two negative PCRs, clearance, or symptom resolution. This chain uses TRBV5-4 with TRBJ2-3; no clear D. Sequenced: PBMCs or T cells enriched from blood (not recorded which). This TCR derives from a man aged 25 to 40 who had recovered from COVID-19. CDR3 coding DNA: TGTGCCAGCAGCCCATTTGCAGATACGCAGTATTTT. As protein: CASSPFADTQYF.